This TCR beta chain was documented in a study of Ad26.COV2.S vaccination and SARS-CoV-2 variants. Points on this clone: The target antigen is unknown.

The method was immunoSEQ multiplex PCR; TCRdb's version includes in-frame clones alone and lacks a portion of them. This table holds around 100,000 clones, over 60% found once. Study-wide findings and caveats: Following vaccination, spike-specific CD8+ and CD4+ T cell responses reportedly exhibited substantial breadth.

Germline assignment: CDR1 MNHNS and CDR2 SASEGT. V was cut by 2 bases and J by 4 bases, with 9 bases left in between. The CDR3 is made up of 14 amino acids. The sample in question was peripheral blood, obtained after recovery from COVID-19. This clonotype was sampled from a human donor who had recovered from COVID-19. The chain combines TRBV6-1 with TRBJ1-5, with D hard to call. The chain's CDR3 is CASSETRANQPQHF. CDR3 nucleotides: TGTGCCAGCAGTGAAACAAGGGCTAATCAGCCCCAGCATTTT.